Presented here are 26 T cell receptor beta chains from one specimen sequenced in a study of T cells in Graves' hyperthyroidism and ophthalmopathy. The CDR3 regions of TCR beta were amplified from RNA transcripts. With the HTBI primer set, the TCR CDR3 went through a first round of RT-PCR. TCRdb recomputed calls from the multiplex PCR reads with MiXCR, one row per CDR3 protein. Found here are around 600,000 distinct CDR3 sequences, about 14% of them singletons; the top ten hold 7.1%. Sequenced material: blood. Receptors were obtained from a woman under 30 with Graves' ophthalmopathy.

In its sample, this clonotype was seen a few times. This rearrangement joins TRBV20-1 to TRBJ1-1; D is perhaps TRBD1 (6 bases). The CDR3 sequence is 14 residues long. The V end was cut by 5 bases, the J end by 0 bases, with 13 bases between. The V gene's germline CDR1 is DFQATT and CDR2 SNEGSKA (reference sequence). This CDR3 is CSAQEGGVNTEAFF. Written as DNA, the CDR3 is TGCAGTGCTCAAGAGGGGGGGGTGAACACTGAAGCTTTCTTT.

This clonotype was counted ten times or more. V usage is TRBV2 and J usage is TRBJ1-1, with TRBD1 matching 8 bases. Germline V CDR1 and CDR2: SNHLY, FYNNEI. Trimming at V came to 9 bases and at J to 1 base, leaving 13 bases not matched to a gene. The length of the CDR3 is 16 residues. The CDR3 DNA reads as TGTGCCAGTTATCGAAGGGGCAGGGGGCAGAACACTGAAGCTTTCTTT. This encodes CASYRRGRGQNTEAFF.

This clonotype was counted many times. The chain combines TRBV6-1 with TRBJ2-7; TRBD2 aligns across 8 bases. The trim removed 0 bases at V and 4 bases at J, leaving 20 bases unmatched. In germline, CDR1 is MNHNS, CDR2 SASEGT. The CDR3 loop spans 20 amino acids. CDR3 coding DNA: TGTGCCAGCAGTGAAGCGCGATCACCAGCGGGAGTACCCCTCTCATACGAGCAGTACTTC. Protein product: CASSEARSPAGVPLSYEQYF.

This clonotype has at least ten counts. The V call is TRBV28, the J call TRBJ1-2, with D maybe TRBD1 (5 bases). Germline V gene data show CDR1 as MDHEN and CDR2 as SYDVKM. The CDR3 is 16 amino acids. Trimming left V 4 bases short and J 4 bases short, with 19 bases between. CDR3 sequence reads: CASSSSGEGRSYGYTF. Here the CDR3 DNA reads TGTGCCAGCAGTTCCTCCGGCGAGGGGCGTTCCTATGGCTACACCTTC.

This clonotype was seen ten or more times. The gene calls are TRBV28 and TRBJ2-2; TRBD1 aligns across 7 bases. The CDR3 spans 16 residues. Germline assignment: CDR1 MDHEN and CDR2 SYDVKM. The ends lost 6 bases at V and 6 bases at J; junction bases unmatched: 13. The CDR3: CASSTPGTVRAGELFF. The CDR3 coding sequence is TGTGCCAGCAGCACCCCCGGGACAGTGCGCGCCGGGGAGCTGTTTTTT. Filled out from reference TRBV28 and TRBJ2-2, the complete variable domain reads DVKVTQSSRYLVKRTGEKVFLECVQDMDHENMFWYRQDPGLGLRLIYFSYDVKMKEKGDIPEGYSVSREKKERFSLILESASTNQTSMYLCASSTPGTVRAGELFFGEGSRLTVL.

This clonotype was found many times. This sequence joins TRBV7-8 and TRBJ1-5, with 7 bases identical to TRBD1. CDR3 length: 14 amino acids. V lost 5 bases and J lost 6; bases outside the gene matches: 7. Looked up from germline, CDR1 is SGHVS and CDR2 is FQNEAQ. In DNA form, the CDR3 reads TGTGCCAGCAGCCATCCAGGGGGTGGTCAGCCCCAGCATTTT. It encodes CASSHPGGGQPQHF.

This clonotype was counted between two and nine times. The chain joins TRBV5-6 to TRBJ2-1, with TRBD2 matching over 14 bases. This CDR3 spans 16 amino acids. Germline trimming cut 4 bases from V and 4 bases from J; bases unmatched to any gene: 4. Germline loops: CDR1 SGHDT, CDR2 YYEEEE. This CDR3 is CASSGLAGGLYNEQFF. The CDR3 DNA reads as TGTGCCAGCAGCGGACTAGCGGGAGGACTATACAATGAGCAGTTCTTC.

This clonotype was detected ten times or more. The chain has TRBV2 and TRBJ2-7, with 8 bases fitting TRBD1. The germline V gene encodes CDR1 SNHLY and CDR2 FYNNEI. CDR3 length: 13 amino acids. V was pared by 5 bases and J by 7 bases, with 7 bases of the junction left unmatched. The CDR3 loop is CASSYRTGSEQYF. In nucleotides, the CDR3 is TGTGCCAGCAGTTATAGGACAGGGAGTGAGCAGTACTTC.

This clonotype has at least ten counts. The V gene is TRBV10-3, the J gene TRBJ2-3; 7 positions agree with TRBD2. The CDR3 spans 14 residues. Germline values: CDR1 ENHRY, CDR2 SYGVKD. V was clipped by 6 bases and J by 2 bases; unmatched bases: 5. As DNA, the CDR3 is TGTGCCATCAGCCCCAGCGGGAACACAGATACGCAGTATTTT. It translates to CAISPSGNTDTQYF.

This clonotype was counted at least ten times. This chain uses TRBV20-1 with TRBJ2-3; TRBD2 agrees at 10 bases. CDR1 and CDR2 (germline): DFQATT, SNEGSKA (reference sequence). The J segment lost 0 bases and the V segment lost 3 bases, leaving 6 bases of the junction unmatched. The CDR3 runs 16 residues. This CDR3 reads CSARPLAGGSTDTQYF. CDR3 sequence (DNA): TGCAGTGCTAGGCCCTTAGCGGGAGGCAGCACAGATACGCAGTATTTT.

This clonotype was seen once. This may be a read error: a much more frequent sequence differs by one nucleotide. The chain recombines TRBV18 with TRBJ2-5, with 12 bases aligning to TRBD2. CDR3 length: 16 residues. Looked up from germline, CDR1 is KGHSH and CDR2 is LQKENI. CDR3 protein: CASSRRLAGDQGTQYF. The DNA for the CDR3 is TGTGCCAGCTCTCGACGACTAGCGGGAGATCAAGGGACCCAGTACTTC.

Worth noting for this clonotype: This likely comes from a read error, as the CDR3 has no conserved phenylalanine or tryptophan at its end. The CDR3: CASSPRDRGEGSTEAFL. The CDR3 bases are TGTGCCAGCTCACCACGCGACAGGGGAGAAGGTAGCACTGAAGCTTTCCTT. This rearrangement joins TRBV18 to TRBJ1-1; TRBD1 matches 8 bases. V shed 1 base and J 4 bases; nucleotides not matched to a gene: 11. Germline V CDR1 and CDR2: KGHSH, LQKENI. The CDR3 covers 17 residues.

The V and J genes are TRBV5-1 and TRBJ2-5; D perhaps matches TRBD2 (5 bases). Germline V gene data show CDR1 as SGHRS and CDR2 as YFSETQ. The germline V and J ends were trimmed by 2 bases and 4 bases, with 9 bases remaining between them. The CDR3 is made up of 13 amino acids. In DNA, the CDR3 is TGCGCCAGCAGCTTTCCGGGGTTAGAGACCCAGTACTTC. Residues: CASSFPGLETQYF.

A note on this clonotype: Given the absence of the conserved phenylalanine or tryptophan at the CDR3 end, a read error is likely. V is TRBV19 and J is TRBJ1-5, with no clear D. This CDR3 has 14 residues. The germline gives CDR1 LNHDA, CDR2 SQIVND (reference sequence). V was shortened by 2 bases and J by 2 bases, with 7 bases between the two germline ends. CDR3 region: CASSILDGNQPQHL. In DNA, the CDR3 is TGTGCCAGTAGTATACTGGACGGCAATCAGCCCCAGCATCTT.

This clonotype was seen a handful of times. J is TRBJ1-4 and V is TRBV7-8, with 9 bases identical to TRBD1. The junction had 14 bases not matched to a gene; V was cut back by 5 bases and J by 7 bases. From germline, CDR1 is SGHVS and CDR2 FQNEAQ. This CDR3 has 17 residues. This chain's CDR3 is CASSLTAQQGAGEKLFF. As DNA, the CDR3 is TGTGCCAGCAGCCTAACAGCCCAACAGGGGGCGGGTGAAAAACTGTTTTTT.

This clonotype occurred many times. The J gene is TRBJ2-3, the V gene TRBV5-1; D is perhaps TRBD1 (6 bases). CDR3 size: 15 residues. Trimming removed 3 bases from V and 1 base from J, with 12 bases in between. The V gene's germline CDR1 is SGHRS and CDR2 YFSETQ. Here the CDR3 reads CASSSGEEGTDTQYF. The CDR3 DNA reads as TGCGCCAGCAGCTCAGGGGAAGAGGGCACAGATACGCAGTATTTT.

This clonotype showed up many times. The chain is built from TRBV12-3 or TRBV12-4 and TRBJ2-3; either TRBD1 or TRBD2 may fit D (7 bases each). Trimming left V 3 bases short and J 2 bases short, with 18 bases between. There are 17 residues in the CDR3. Here the CDR3 DNA reads TGTGCCAGCAGTTTCCCCTGGGGAGGGACAGTCACAGATACGCAGTATTTT. It codes for CASSFPWGGTVTDTQYF.

This clonotype was recorded at least ten times. This may come from a read error, since a much larger clone is one base off. The rearrangement links TRBV9 to TRBJ2-7; D remains ambiguous. Trimming left V 0 bases short and J 2 bases short, with 0 bases between. CDR1 SGDLS and CDR2 YYNGEE come from the germline V gene. This CDR3 contains 11 residues. Here the CDR3 reads CASSVAYEQYF. The CDR3, as DNA: TGTGCCAGCAGCGTAGCCTACGAGCAGTACTTC. Drawing the rest from reference TRBV9 and TRBJ2-7, the complete variable domain is DSGVTQTPKHLITATGQRVTLRCSPRSGDLSVYWYQQSLDQGLQFLIQYYNGEERAKGNILERFSAQQFPDLHSELNLSSLELGDSALYFCASSVAYEQYFGPGTRLTVT.

This chain joins TRBV19 and TRBJ2-1, with D perhaps being TRBD1 or TRBD2 (5 bases each). This CDR3 spans 16 amino acids. V was pared by 0 bases and J by 3 bases, with 12 bases between. Germline V CDR1 and CDR2: LNHDA, SQIVND (reference sequence). Here the CDR3 reads CASSIDGWGIYNEQFF. The DNA of the CDR3 is TGTGCCAGTAGTATAGATGGGTGGGGGATCTACAATGAGCAGTTCTTC.

This clonotype was seen a handful of times. This chain links TRBV24-1 with TRBJ2-1, with a possible D match to TRBD2 (6 bases). Germline V CDR1 and CDR2: KGHDR, SFDVKD. The CDR3 contains 14 residues. The ends were cut back, 8 bases at V and 3 bases at J, with 13 bases in the middle. CDR3 nucleotide sequence: TGTGCCACCATGGGGACTTACGACTACAATGAGCAGTTCTTC. This encodes CATMGTYDYNEQFF.

This clonotype occurred many times. The chain is built from TRBV29-1 and TRBJ1-5, with unresolved D. The CDR3 spans 15 residues. Trimming pared 5 bases from V and 2 bases from J, leaving 16 bases between. Germline loops: CDR1 SQVTM, CDR2 ANQGSEA. CDR3 sequence (DNA): TGCAGCGTTCGTCCTGGGCCGCTTGGCAATCAGCCCCAGCATTTT. It encodes CSVRPGPLGNQPQHF.

This clonotype was detected ten times or more. V gene TRBV24-1 combines with J gene TRBJ1-5; 7 bases fit TRBD1. Germline V lookup: CDR1 KGHDR, CDR2 SFDVKD. This CDR3 comprises 16 residues. V gave up 4 bases and J gave up 5 bases; unmatched junction bases: 10. CDR3 bases: TGTGCCACCAGTGACTCGGACAGGCCCCTAGATCAGCCCCAGCATTTT. Translated: CATSDSDRPLDQPQHF.

The V and J genes are TRBV4-2 and TRBJ2-7, with 10 bases identical to TRBD2. Per germline, CDR1 LGHNA and CDR2 YNFKEQ. The CDR3 consists of 18 residues. After removal of 0 bases from V and 0 bases from J, the junction contained 8 bases not matched to a gene. The DNA for the CDR3 is TGTGCCAGCAGCCAAGACCTAGCGGGAGTCCGGAGCTCCTACGAGCAGTACTTC. Translating gives CASSQDLAGVRSSYEQYF.

This clonotype came up a few times. The chain uses TRBV4-3 and TRBJ2-6; 10 nucleotides agree with TRBD1. Germline V CDR1 and CDR2: LGHNA, YSLEER. The CDR3 length is 15 residues. V lost 2 bases to trimming and J lost 10 bases; unmatched junction nucleotides: 5. The CDR3 is CASSQHRDRGNVLTF. In DNA, the CDR3 is TGCGCCAGCAGCCAACACCGGGACAGGGGTAACGTCCTGACTTTC.

In its sample, this clonotype was seen many times. The CDR3 DNA sequence: TGCGCCAGCAGCTTAGGACATCGGACTAGCGGGCCCTACAATGAGCAGTTCTTC. Its translation is CASSLGHRTSGPYNEQFF. The gene calls are TRBV5-1 and TRBJ2-1; 11 nucleotides agree with TRBD2. V was pared by 2 bases and J by 2 bases, with 9 bases of the junction left unmatched. Germline V CDR1 and CDR2: SGHRS, YFSETQ. The CDR3 spans 18 residues.

Notes on this clonotype: The junction departs from the called germline gene at one end, perhaps through a read error. This chain uses TRBV7-9 with TRBJ2-5; possible D gene TRBD2, 5 bases. Germline CDR1 reads SEHNR; CDR2 reads FQNEAQ (reference sequence). The CDR3 has 17 amino acids. CDR3 coding DNA: TGCGCCAGCAGCGACCGAGGGCCGGGCCGAGTGGGTGAGACCCAGTACTTC. It codes for CASSDRGPGRVGETQYF. Combining the CDR3 with reference TRBV7-9 and TRBJ2-5 gives the whole variable domain DTGVSQNPRHKITKRGQNVTFRCDPISEHNRLYWYRQTLGQGPEFLTYFQNEAQLEKSRLLSDRFSAERPKGSFSTLEIQRTEQGDSAMYLCASSDRGPGRVGETQYFGPGTRLLVL.